This T cell receptor (beta chain) emerged from a study of response to subunit inactivated influenza vaccine. Findings and caveats of the study: After each seasonal influenza vaccination, few new T cells are recruited, the authors suggested.

Germline CDR1 and CDR2: SQVTM and ANQGSEA. This CDR3 is 14 amino acids long. V lost 6 bases, J lost 2 bases, and 16 bases lay in between. TCRdb fed the RT-PCR reads into MiXCR, producing one record per CDR3 protein. Of over 450,000 distinct CDR3 sequences in the sample, over 10% were seen once. This clonotype appeared many times. Its antigen is unknown. The TCR sequence derives from a man aged 50 to 60 who received an inactivated influenza vaccine. The chain carries TRBV29-1 and TRBJ2-5; D call uncertain. The sequences come from PBMCs from blood, collected roughly 48 days after vaccination. CDR3 in amino acids: CSVGVTGRQETQYF. The CDR3 nucleotides read TGCAGCGTCGGAGTTACGGGCAGACAAGAGACCCAGTACTTC.